This TCR beta chain was obtained from a study of cytomegalovirus exposure and HLA in healthy donors. Researchers ran the PCR with 60 Vbeta and 13 Jbeta primers. The assay was immunoSEQ multiplex PCR, and TCRdb's table has in-frame clones only and misses some. The table includes around 150,000 clones, over 60% detected once. The TCR sequence derives from a woman aged 30 to 39 in good health and CMV-seronegative. Sequencing input: PBMCs.

DNA for the CDR3: TGTGCCAGCAGTTTTAGGGGAACTTATGGCTACACCTTC. This sequence encodes CASSFRGTYGYTF. This chain connects TRBV27 to TRBJ1-2; perhaps TRBD1 as D (5 bases). This CDR3 is 13 amino acids long. V dropped 3 bases and J dropped 5 bases, with 10 bases sitting between them. In germline, CDR1 is MNHEY, CDR2 SMNVEV (reference sequence).